This TCR beta chain comes out of a study of blood T cell repertoires in COVID-19. Method: immunoSEQ multiplex PCR; TCRdb's copy keeps in-frame clones and lacks some. The table lists around 68,000 clones, around 85% of them singletons. The CDR3 is 16 residues long. V gave up 3 bases and J gave up 4 bases, with 16 bases separating them. Germline assignment: CDR1 LNHDA and CDR2 SQIVND (reference sequence). In its sample, this clone was seen many times. The J gene is TRBJ1-3, the V gene TRBV19; D possibly corresponds to TRBD1 (5 bases). The receptor's source is a woman aged 50 to 60 with acute or convalescent COVID-19. Sample: peripheral blood. This chain's CDR3 is CASSMGGTGGGNTIYF. For the CDR3, the DNA is TGTGCCAGTAGTATGGGCGGGACCGGCGGGGGAAACACCATATATTTT.